Listed below are T cell receptor beta chains from one sample, sequenced in a study of blood T cell repertoires in COVID-19. Data came from immunoSEQ multiplex PCR; TCRdb stores just in-frame clones and leaves some out. The sample includes about 220,000 clones, around nine tenths seen only once; the top ten take over 12%. Sequenced sample: PBMCs or T cells enriched from blood (not recorded which). All receptors derive from a woman between 50 and 59 years old with acute COVID-19. Both conserved end residues are part of each CDR3. Each record gives: V gene, J gene, CDR3 protein.

V: TRBV18; J: TRBJ2-1; CDR3: CASSRSIDRVTYNEQFF
V: TRBV30; J: TRBJ2-7; CDR3: CAWSFVRRGTYEQYF
V: TRBV19; J: TRBJ1-5; CDR3: CATYRGGNQPQHF
V: TRBV28; J: TRBJ2-3; CDR3: CASRDTIDRDRGPTDTQYF
V: TRBV7-9; J: TRBJ1-2; CDR3: CASSATRSTNYGYTF
V: TRBV4-2; J: TRBJ2-5; CDR3: CASSLTGSIQETQYF
V: TRBV4-1; J: TRBJ2-7; CDR3: CASSRLLAGDYEQYF
V: TRBV5-6; J: TRBJ2-7; CDR3: CASSSTGGRAYEQYF
V: TRBV7-8; J: TRBJ1-2; CDR3: CASSPRTGTHGYTF
V: TRBV6-1; J: TRBJ2-1; CDR3: CASSDKGAAYNEQFF
V: TRBV19; J: TRBJ2-5; CDR3: CATAGTPGPQETQYF
V: TRBV5-1; J: TRBJ2-7; CDR3: CASSSSKREGRYEQYF
V: TRBV3-1/TRBV3-2; J: TRBJ2-7; CDR3: CASSQTQGRGGEQYF
V: TRBV15; J: TRBJ1-4; CDR3: CATSRNRVRANEKLFF
V: TRBV4-1; J: TRBJ1-1; CDR3: CASSQEGTGVNTEAFF
V: TRBV6-6; J: TRBJ2-7; CDR3: CASSLSGTGGFEQYF
V: TRBV6-6; J: TRBJ1-2; CDR3: CASSSYQGAAYTF
V: TRBV5-1; J: TRBJ2-7; CDR3: CASSPMDTGFANEQYF
V: TRBV28; J: TRBJ1-1; CDR3: CASRNSEAFF
V: TRBV6-2/TRBV6-3; J: TRBJ2-1; CDR3: CASSWDRADEQFF
V: TRBV29-1; J: TRBJ2-1; CDR3: CSVWDSSSYNEQFF
V: TRBV27; J: TRBJ1-6; CDR3: CASRGGQFNSPLHF
V: TRBV19; J: TRBJ2-1; CDR3: CATERERNEQFF
V: TRBV10-2; J: TRBJ1-1; CDR3: CASGQGGHIIEAFF
V: TRBV27; J: TRBJ1-2; CDR3: CASSSKQTGERYGYTF
V: TRBV2; J: TRBJ2-6; CDR3: CASSGQGITGANVLTF
V: TRBV18; J: TRBJ2-7; CDR3: CASSSPSGQVSYEQYF
V: TRBV4-3; J: TRBJ2-2; CDR3: CASSLASGSTGELFF
V: TRBV28; J: TRBJ1-5; CDR3: CASSLGARNQPQHF